These 24 T cell receptor beta chains came from one sample sequenced in a study of T cell clones after liver transplantation. Sequencing of dividing CFSE-low cells from the MLR defined alloreactive TCRbeta sequences. This table comes from immunoSEQ multiplex PCR, and its TCRdb copy is limited to in-frame clones, with some not included. The table includes about 2,000 clones, around 22% detected once. The antigens these receptors bind are not known. The sequenced material came from CD8+ T cells from cultured PBMCs. Every receptor here comes from a human patient who received a liver transplant. The T cells may partly be graft donor cells.

The V and J genes are TRBV7-9 and TRBJ1-1; 7 bases map to TRBD1. CDR3 length: 13 residues. Looked up from germline, CDR1 is SEHNR and CDR2 is FQNEAQ (reference sequence). V shed 5 bases and J 5 bases; nucleotides not matched to a gene: 5. This CDR3 reads CASSPRGYTEAFF. The CDR3 bases are TGTGCCAGCAGCCCCAGGGGGTATACTGAAGCTTTCTTT.

This chain links TRBV4-2 with TRBJ1-5, with a possible D match to TRBD1 (6 bases). This CDR3 is 16 amino acids long. V dropped 4 bases and J dropped 4 bases, with 17 bases sitting between them. Germline V CDR1 and CDR2: LGHNA, YNFKEQ. The CDR3 bases are TGTGCCAGCAGCCCCCACAGGGTGGACCCGAATCAGCCCCAGCATTTT. Translation gives CASSPHRVDPNQPQHF.

As regards this clone: A read error is the likely source, as a far larger clone sits one nucleotide away. The chain couples TRBV2 to TRBJ2-1; TRBD1 might be the D (7 bases). Germline-derived CDR1 and CDR2 are SNHLY and FYNNEI. CDR3 length: 14 amino acids. Trimming removed 4 bases at V and 8 bases at J, with 15 bases between. The CDR3 region is CASSVPSRGDEQFF. CDR3 DNA sequence: TGTGCCAGCAGTGTCCCCAGCAGGGGGGATGAGCAGTTCTTC.

This clone was observed at least ten times. The gene calls are TRBV7-9 and TRBJ2-7; weak D call: TRBD2 (6 bases). The germline gives CDR1 SEHNR, CDR2 FQNEAQ (reference sequence). CDR3 length: 14 residues. V gave up 6 bases and J gave up 6 bases, with 18 bases separating them. CDR3 in amino acids: CASSFFRDSLEQYF. CDR3 sequence (DNA): TGTGCCAGCAGTTTTTTCCGGGACTCTCTCGAGCAGTACTTC.

The rearrangement links TRBV9 to TRBJ2-1, with 8 positions matching TRBD1. V was clipped by 2 bases and J by 1 base; unmatched bases: 5. The CDR3 runs 16 residues. Germline CDR1 SGDLS, CDR2 YYNGEE. The CDR3 protein is CASSVGQVASYNEQFF. CDR3 sequence (DNA): TGTGCCAGCAGCGTGGGACAGGTTGCTTCCTACAATGAGCAGTTCTTC.

This clone rates as large. This chain joins TRBV28 and TRBJ2-1; unclear D gene. Germline V gene sequence: CDR1 MDHEN, CDR2 SYDVKM. This CDR3 has 14 amino acids. V lost 3 bases, J lost 5 bases, and 11 bases lay in between. In DNA, the CDR3 is TGTGCCAGCAGTTTCTACAAGAGTAACAATGAGCAGTTCTTC. Translation: CASSFYKSNNEQFF.

This clone was picked up a small number of times. This likely reflects a read error, since a far larger clone is one base away. V is TRBV9 and J is TRBJ2-7; D is ambiguous. This CDR3 has 10 residues. Germline CDR1 reads SGDLS; CDR2 reads YYNGEE. Trimming pared 7 bases from V and 2 bases from J, leaving 4 bases between. The CDR3 region is CASGAYEQYF. In nucleotides, the CDR3 is TGTGCCAGCGGCGCCTACGAGCAGTACTTC.

By share, this clone counts as large (0.1 to 1%). The chain has TRBV6-5 and TRBJ1-1, with a weak D call TRBD1 (6 bases). The CDR3 runs to 15 residues. V lost 0 bases, J lost 2 bases, and 10 bases lay in between. Germline assignment: CDR1 MNHEY and CDR2 SVGAGI. CDR3 amino acids: CASSYSTGANTEAFF. In nucleotides, the CDR3 is TGTGCCAGCAGTTACTCGACGGGGGCAAACACTGAAGCTTTCTTT.

Judged by abundance, this clone is medium-sized. The chain combines TRBV19 with TRBJ2-1, with 7 bases identical to TRBD2. This CDR3 comprises 16 residues. The V gene end was trimmed by 3 bases and the J gene end by 6 bases; junction bases not matched to a gene: 11. Germline values: CDR1 LNHDA, CDR2 SQIVND (reference sequence). The CDR3 spells CASSIRREPPINEQFF. The CDR3 region has the DNA TGTGCCAGTAGTATTAGGCGGGAGCCCCCCATCAATGAGCAGTTCTTC.

Only a few counts were recorded for this clone. The junction shows a germline mismatch at one end, possibly a read error. Other DNA sequences in this specimen translate into the identical CDR3. This chain connects TRBV15 to TRBJ1-2, with TRBD1 as a possible D gene (6 bases). The V gene's germline CDR1 is LNHNV and CDR2 YYDKDF (reference sequence). The CDR3 loop spans 15 amino acids. Here the CDR3 DNA reads TGCGCCACCAGCAGAGATCTGGGGGGGGGCCATGGCTACACCTTC. This sequence encodes CATSRDLGGGHGYTF.

By share, this clone counts as medium-sized (0.01 to 0.1%). The CDR3 coding sequence is TGCAGCGTTATAGCGGGAGGGCAGACGCAGTATTTT. This gives the protein CSVIAGGQTQYF. This rearrangement joins TRBV29-1 to TRBJ2-3; 11 nucleotides match TRBD2. The V gene's germline CDR1 is SQVTM and CDR2 ANQGSEA. Trimming removed 5 bases from V and 9 bases from J; junction bases left unmatched: 4. This CDR3 spans 12 amino acids.

In DNA, the CDR3 is TGTGCCAGCAGCTTAGGGCGTGGCTTGGGGCCCTACGAGCAGTACTTC. Translation gives CASSLGRGLGPYEQYF. The chain combines TRBV11-2 with TRBJ2-7, with D maybe TRBD1 (5 bases). The CDR3 runs to 16 residues. V was shortened by 1 base and J by 2 bases, with 15 bases between the two germline ends. CDR1 is SGHAT and CDR2 is FQNNGV in the germline V gene.

This sequence joins TRBV5-1 and TRBJ2-7; D may be TRBD1 (5 bases). V dropped 4 bases and J dropped 5 bases, with 16 bases sitting between them. The CDR3 consists of 14 residues. Per the germline V gene, CDR1 is SGHRS and CDR2 is YFSETQ. For the CDR3, the DNA is TGCGCCAGCAGCCCCGGACATGGTCGGGACGAGCAGTACTTC. This sequence encodes CASSPGHGRDEQYF.

The chain links TRBV2 to TRBJ1-1, with no clear D. This CDR3 region has 13 residues. CDR1 SNHLY and CDR2 FYNNEI come from the germline V gene. Trimming cost V 5 bases and J 3 bases, with 10 bases left between them. This CDR3 reads CASSYTAYTEAFF. DNA of the CDR3: TGTGCCAGCAGTTACACGGCTTACACTGAAGCTTTCTTT. Full variable domain (rest looked up from reference TRBV2 and TRBJ1-1): EPEVTQTPSHQVTQMGQEVILRCVPISNHLYFYWYRQILGQKVEFLVSFYNNEISEKSEIFDDQFSVERPDGSNFTLKIRSTKLEDSAMYFCASSYTAYTEAFFGQGTRLTVV.

The chain carries TRBV5-6 and TRBJ2-7; 10 bases fit TRBD1. J was trimmed by 2 bases and V by 4 bases; bases with no gene match: 3. This CDR3 comprises 14 residues. The V gene's germline CDR1 is SGHDT and CDR2 YYEEEE. CDR3 residues: CASSPGQGAYEQYF. CDR3 nucleotide sequence: TGTGCCAGCAGCCCCGGACAGGGGGCCTACGAGCAGTACTTC.

For this clone: A junction boundary mismatches the germline segment, possibly from a read error. The chain is built from TRBV27 and TRBJ2-7; the D gene is possibly TRBD2 (6 bases). Germline CDR1 MNHEY, CDR2 SMNVEV (reference sequence). The length of the CDR3 is 16 residues. The CDR3 bases are TGCGCCAGCAGTGCAACCGGGACGTGGGAGGCATTGGAGCAGTACTTC. Protein product: CASSATGTWEALEQYF.

The CDR3: CASSYGLAGGTDTQYF. CDR3 sequence (DNA): TGTGCCAGCAGTTACGGACTAGCGGGTGGCACAGATACGCAGTATTTT. The chain couples TRBV6-6 to TRBJ2-3, with 11 bases lining up with TRBD2. V lost 2 bases and J lost 1; bases outside the gene matches: 2. CDR1 is MNHNY and CDR2 is SVGAGI in the germline V gene (reference sequence). The CDR3 is made up of 16 amino acids.

The sample holds a few counts of this clone. A much larger clonotype is one base distant, so this may be a read error. The chain joins TRBV9 to TRBJ2-7, with unresolved D. The germline V gene encodes CDR1 SGDLS and CDR2 YYNGEE. The CDR3 is 13 amino acids. As DNA, the CDR3 is TGTGCCAGCATCGTAGATACACCCTACGAGCAGTACTTC. Translation gives CASIVDTPYEQYF. The full variable domain, its missing parts supplied by reference TRBV9 and TRBJ2-7, is DSGVTQTPKHLITATGQRVTLRCSPRSGDLSVYWYQQSLDQGLQFLIQYYNGEERAKGNILERFSAQQFPDLHSELNLSSLELGDSALYFCASIVDTPYEQYFGPGTRLTVT.

This clone was counted between two and nine times. The CDR3 region is CASSQDLGTGVFYGYTF. The CDR3 coding sequence is TGTGCCAGCAGCCAAGATCTCGGGACAGGGGTTTTCTATGGCTACACCTTC. The chain joins TRBV11-2 to TRBJ1-2, with 10 bases lining up with TRBD1. Germline V CDR1 and CDR2: SGHAT, FQNNGV. V lost 5 bases, J lost 4 bases, and 13 bases stayed unmatched. CDR3 size: 17 residues. The whole variable domain, filled in from reference TRBV11-2 and TRBJ1-2, reads EAGVAQSPRYKIIEKRQSVAFWCNPISGHATLYWYQQILGQGPKLLIQFQNNGVVDDSQLPKDRFSAERLKGVDSTLKIQPAKLEDSAVYLCASSQDLGTGVFYGYTFGSGTRLTVV.

This clone is large within its sample. This chain links TRBV5-4 with TRBJ2-7; perhaps TRBD2 as D (5 bases). CDR3 length: 14 amino acids. Germline V gene data show CDR1 as SGHNT and CDR2 as YYREEE (reference sequence). V was trimmed by 8 bases and J by 4 bases, leaving 19 bases between them. This CDR3 reads CASALGSGGYEQYF. In DNA form, the CDR3 reads TGTGCCAGTGCCTTGGGGAGCGGCGGGTACGAGCAGTACTTC.

The chain joins TRBV23-1 to TRBJ2-6, with 10 bases aligning to TRBD2. Being an ORF, TRBV23-1 has a function that is uncertain. With 7 bases clipped from V and 1 base from J, the junction kept 7 bases outside the gene matches. The CDR3 runs 17 residues. CDR3 coding DNA: TGCGCCAGCAAATTTAAGCGGGAGGGGTCTGGGGCCAACGTCCTGACTTTC. It translates to CASKFKREGSGANVLTF.

The V call is TRBV10-3, the J call TRBJ1-5; no firm D call. This CDR3 comprises 17 residues. Trimming left V 0 bases short and J 0 bases short, with 12 bases between. Germline CDR1 and CDR2: ENHRY and SYGVKD. In DNA form, the CDR3 reads TGTGCCATCAGTGAGTCGGATGCAGGCGATAGCAATCAGCCCCAGCATTTT. Its protein product is CAISESDAGDSNQPQHF.

The V gene is TRBV6-5, the J gene TRBJ2-7, with 9 bases identical to TRBD2. The junction had 4 bases not matched to a gene; V was cut back by 5 bases and J by 2 bases. This CDR3 has 14 amino acids. Looked up from germline, CDR1 is MNHEY and CDR2 is SVGAGI. CDR3: CASSNSGRPYEQYF. CDR3 DNA: TGTGCCAGCAGTAACAGCGGGAGGCCCTACGAGCAGTACTTC.

Comment on this clone: With a far larger clone one base away, a read error is the likely cause. Written as DNA, the CDR3 is TGTGCCAGCAGTTTAGGGGCTAGCGGGGGAGGTGCGCAGTTCTTC. Translation: CASSLGASGGGAQFF. V usage is TRBV27 and J usage is TRBJ2-1; 10 bases are a match to TRBD2. J gave up 12 bases and V 2 bases, and 10 bases lay outside the gene matches. The CDR3 has 15 amino acids. Germline V lookup: CDR1 MNHEY, CDR2 SMNVEV (reference sequence).